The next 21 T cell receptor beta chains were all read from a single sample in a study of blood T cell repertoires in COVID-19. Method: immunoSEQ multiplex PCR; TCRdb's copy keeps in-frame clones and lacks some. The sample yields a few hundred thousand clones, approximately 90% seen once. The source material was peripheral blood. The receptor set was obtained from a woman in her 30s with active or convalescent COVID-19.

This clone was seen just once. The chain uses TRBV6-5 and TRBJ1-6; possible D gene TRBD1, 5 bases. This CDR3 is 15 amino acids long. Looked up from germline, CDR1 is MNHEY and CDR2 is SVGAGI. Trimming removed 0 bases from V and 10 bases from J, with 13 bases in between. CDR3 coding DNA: TGTGCCAGCAGTTACTCTCAGGGAAAAGAATCACCCCTCCACTTT. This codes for CASSYSQGKESPLHF.

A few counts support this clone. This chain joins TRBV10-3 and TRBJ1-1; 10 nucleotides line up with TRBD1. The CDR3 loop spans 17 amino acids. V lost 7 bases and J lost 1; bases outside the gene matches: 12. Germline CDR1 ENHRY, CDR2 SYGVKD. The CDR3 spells CAIMNSGTGAANTEAFF. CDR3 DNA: TGTGCCATCATGAATTCCGGGACAGGGGCCGCGAACACTGAAGCTTTCTTT.

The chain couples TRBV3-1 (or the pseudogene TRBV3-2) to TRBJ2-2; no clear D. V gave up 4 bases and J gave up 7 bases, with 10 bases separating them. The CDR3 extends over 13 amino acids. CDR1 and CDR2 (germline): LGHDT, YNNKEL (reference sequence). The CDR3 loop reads CASSPGRYGELFF. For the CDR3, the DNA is TGTGCCAGCAGCCCAGGAAGATACGGGGAGCTGTTTTTT.

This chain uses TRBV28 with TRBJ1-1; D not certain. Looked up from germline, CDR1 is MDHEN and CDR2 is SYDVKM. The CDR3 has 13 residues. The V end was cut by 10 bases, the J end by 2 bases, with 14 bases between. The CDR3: CATSEGANTEAFF. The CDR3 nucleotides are TGTGCCACCTCGGAAGGAGCTAACACTGAAGCTTTCTTT.

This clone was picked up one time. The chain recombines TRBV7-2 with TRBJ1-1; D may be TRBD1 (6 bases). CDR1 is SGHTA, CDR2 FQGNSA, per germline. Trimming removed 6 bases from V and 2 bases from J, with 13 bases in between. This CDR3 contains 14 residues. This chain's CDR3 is CASSYRDGNTEAFF. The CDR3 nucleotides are TGTGCCAGCAGTTACAGGGACGGAAACACTGAAGCTTTCTTT. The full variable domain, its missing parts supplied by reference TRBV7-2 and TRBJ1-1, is GAGVSQSPSNKVTEKGKDVELRCDPISGHTALYWYRQSLGQGLEFLIYFQGNSAPDKSGLPSDRFSAERTGGSVSTLTIQRTQQEDSAVYLCASSYRDGNTEAFFGQGTRLTVV.

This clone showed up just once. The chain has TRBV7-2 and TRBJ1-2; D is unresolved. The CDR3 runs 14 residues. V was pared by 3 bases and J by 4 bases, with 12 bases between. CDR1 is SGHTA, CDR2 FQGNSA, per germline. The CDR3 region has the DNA TGTGCCAGCAGCTTCAATGGGGAGGGCTATGGCTACACCTTC. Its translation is CASSFNGEGYGYTF.

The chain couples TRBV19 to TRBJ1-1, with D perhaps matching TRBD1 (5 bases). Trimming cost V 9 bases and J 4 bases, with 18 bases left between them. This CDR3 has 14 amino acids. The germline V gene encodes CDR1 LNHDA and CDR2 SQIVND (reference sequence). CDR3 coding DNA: TGTGCCAGCAGAGTCCAGGGCTGGGGCACTGAAGCTTTCTTT. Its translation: CASRVQGWGTEAFF.

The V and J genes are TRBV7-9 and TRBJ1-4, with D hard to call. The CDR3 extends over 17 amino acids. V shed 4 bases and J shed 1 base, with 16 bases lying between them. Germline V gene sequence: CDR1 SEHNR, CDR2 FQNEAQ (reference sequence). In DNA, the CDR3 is TGTGCCAGCAGCTCCCCCCAGGCCTTCGGAACTAATGAAAAACTGTTTTTT. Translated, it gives CASSSPQAFGTNEKLFF.

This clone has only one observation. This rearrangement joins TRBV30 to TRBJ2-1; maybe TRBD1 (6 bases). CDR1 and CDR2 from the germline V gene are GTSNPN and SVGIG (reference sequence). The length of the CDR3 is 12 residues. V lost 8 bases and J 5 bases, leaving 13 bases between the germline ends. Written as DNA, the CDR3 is TGTGCCGAAGGGACATCCCACAATGAGCAGTTCTTC. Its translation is CAEGTSHNEQFF.

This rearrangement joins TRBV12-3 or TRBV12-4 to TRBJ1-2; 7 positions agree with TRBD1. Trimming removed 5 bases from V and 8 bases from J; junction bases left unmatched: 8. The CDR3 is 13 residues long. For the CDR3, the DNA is TGTGCCAGCAGTCGCGGGACAGCCAGCGGCTACACCTTC. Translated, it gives CASSRGTASGYTF.

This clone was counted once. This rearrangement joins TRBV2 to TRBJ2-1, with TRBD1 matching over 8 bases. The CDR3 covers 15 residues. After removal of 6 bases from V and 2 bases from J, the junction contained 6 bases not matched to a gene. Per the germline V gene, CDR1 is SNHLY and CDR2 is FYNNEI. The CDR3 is CASSPQGVTYNEQFF. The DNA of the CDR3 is TGTGCCAGCAGCCCACAGGGGGTGACCTACAATGAGCAGTTCTTC.

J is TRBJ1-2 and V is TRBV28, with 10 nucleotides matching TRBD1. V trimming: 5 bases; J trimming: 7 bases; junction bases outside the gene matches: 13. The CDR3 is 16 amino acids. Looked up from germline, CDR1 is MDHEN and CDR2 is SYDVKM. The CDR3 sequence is CASSLLLMDRGGGYTF. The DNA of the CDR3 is TGTGCCAGCAGTCTACTGCTCATGGACAGGGGGGGTGGCTACACCTTC.

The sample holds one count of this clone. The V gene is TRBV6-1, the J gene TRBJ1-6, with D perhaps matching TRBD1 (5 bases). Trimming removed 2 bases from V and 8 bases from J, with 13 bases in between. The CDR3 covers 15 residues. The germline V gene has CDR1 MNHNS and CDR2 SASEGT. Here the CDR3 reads CASSERGLWDSPLHF. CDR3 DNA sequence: TGTGCCAGCAGTGAAAGGGGCCTCTGGGATTCACCCCTCCACTTT.

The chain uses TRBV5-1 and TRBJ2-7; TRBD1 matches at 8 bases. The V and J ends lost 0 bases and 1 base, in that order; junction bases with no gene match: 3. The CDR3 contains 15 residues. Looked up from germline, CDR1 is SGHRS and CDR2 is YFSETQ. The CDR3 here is CASSLEQGASYEQYF. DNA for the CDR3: TGCGCCAGCAGCTTGGAGCAGGGGGCTTCCTACGAGCAGTACTTC.

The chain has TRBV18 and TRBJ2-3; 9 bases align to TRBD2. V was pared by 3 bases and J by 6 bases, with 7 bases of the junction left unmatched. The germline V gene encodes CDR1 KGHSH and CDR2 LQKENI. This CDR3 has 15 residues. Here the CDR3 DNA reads TGTGCCAGCTCACCTGCGGGGGGGTTCGGCGATACGCAGTATTTT. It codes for CASSPAGGFGDTQYF.

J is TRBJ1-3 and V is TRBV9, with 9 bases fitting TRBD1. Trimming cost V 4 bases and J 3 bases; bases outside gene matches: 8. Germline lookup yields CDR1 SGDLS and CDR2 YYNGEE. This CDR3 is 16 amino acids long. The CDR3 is CASSSRTGEYGNTIYF. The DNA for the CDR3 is TGTGCCAGCAGCTCTAGGACAGGGGAATATGGAAACACCATATATTTT.

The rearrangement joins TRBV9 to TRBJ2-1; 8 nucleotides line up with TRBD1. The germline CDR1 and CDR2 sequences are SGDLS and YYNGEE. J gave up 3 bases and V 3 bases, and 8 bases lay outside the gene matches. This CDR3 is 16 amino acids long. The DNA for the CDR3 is TGTGCCAGCAGCGCTCGGACAGGGAAACTCTACAATGAGCAGTTCTTC. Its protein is CASSARTGKLYNEQFF.

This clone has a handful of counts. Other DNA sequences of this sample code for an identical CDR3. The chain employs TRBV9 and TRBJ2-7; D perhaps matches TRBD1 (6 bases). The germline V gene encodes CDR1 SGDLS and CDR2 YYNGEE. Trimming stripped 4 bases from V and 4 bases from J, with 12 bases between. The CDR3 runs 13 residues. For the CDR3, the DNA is TGTGCCAGCAGCTCCGGACAGTCATACGAGCAGTACTTC. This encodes CASSSGQSYEQYF.

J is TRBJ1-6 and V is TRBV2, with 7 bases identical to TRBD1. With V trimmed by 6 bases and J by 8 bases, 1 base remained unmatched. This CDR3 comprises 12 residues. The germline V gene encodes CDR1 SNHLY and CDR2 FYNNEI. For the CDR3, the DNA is TGTGCCAGCAGGGACAGGTATTCACCCCTCCACTTT. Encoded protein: CASRDRYSPLHF.

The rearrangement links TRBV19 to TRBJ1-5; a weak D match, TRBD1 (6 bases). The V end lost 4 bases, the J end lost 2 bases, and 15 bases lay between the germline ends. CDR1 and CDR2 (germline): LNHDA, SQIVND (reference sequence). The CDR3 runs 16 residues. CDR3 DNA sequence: TGTGCCAGTAGTACTCCACAGGGACGGGGCAATCAGCCCCAGCATTTT. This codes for CASSTPQGRGNQPQHF.

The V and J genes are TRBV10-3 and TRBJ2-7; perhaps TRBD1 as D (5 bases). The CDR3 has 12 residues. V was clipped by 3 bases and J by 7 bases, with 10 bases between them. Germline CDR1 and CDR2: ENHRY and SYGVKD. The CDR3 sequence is CAISDLGVEQYF. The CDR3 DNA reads TGTGCCATCAGTGATCTAGGGGTAGAGCAGTACTTC.